This is a list of T cell receptor beta chains from one sample in a study of blood T cells in healthy people across ages. TCRdb reanalysed the 5' RACE reads using MiXCR and keeps one entry per CDR3 protein. The sample yields about 720,000 distinct CDR3 sequences, around a fifth seen once. Sample: blood. Receptor source: a man in his 70s in good health. The CDR3 runs from the conserved cysteine through the conserved F or W. The size entry is marked missing in some rows and otherwise reads once, few, many or a size class.

cdr3_aa j_call v_call clone_size
CASSTRTGIATNEKLFF TRBJ1-4 TRBV28 few
CAISSGQLSGNTIYF TRBJ1-3 TRBV10-3 few
CASSQGVKSPLHF TRBJ1-6 TRBV3-1 few
CASSFFGLSEKLFF TRBJ1-4 TRBV5-1 .
CSFSRGSGRGYTF TRBJ1-2 TRBV29-1 few
CASSPTGVYEQYF . TRBV12-3/TRBV12-4 many
CASMGDSGANVLTF TRBJ2-6 TRBV4-1 few
CASSITGTQNTEAFF TRBJ1-1 TRBV7-3 few
CASRKDRTSEKLFF TRBJ1-4 TRBV12-3/TRBV12-4 .
CASSLVGHSYGYTF TRBJ1-2 TRBV5-1 .
CSVGGLAGGRELFF TRBJ2-2 TRBV29-1 few
CSASPPVGVEETQYF TRBJ2-5 TRBV20-1 .
CASTSYTGLASNEQFF TRBJ2-1 TRBV7-8 .
CASSSGQPLTDTQYF TRBJ2-3 TRBV12-3/TRBV12-4 .
CSAPFGRDGNEQFF . TRBV20-1 few
CSASGTYSGNTIYF TRBJ1-3 TRBV20-1 .
CASSQGRSDYEQYF TRBJ2-7 TRBV4-2 .
CASTRSDTQYF TRBJ2-3 TRBV6-5 .
CASSDRSSGANVLTF TRBJ2-6 TRBV25-1 many
CASSFSVLSYNEQFF TRBJ2-1 TRBV12-3/TRBV12-4 .
CSAKTGTPTVAEAFF TRBJ1-1 TRBV29-1 .
CASRGTGAFYEQYF . TRBV21-1 .
CASSDGQGATGELFF TRBJ2-2 TRBV2 .
CSVEAQPGQGGNEQFF TRBJ2-1 TRBV29-1 few
CASSLDGGSSPLHF TRBJ1-6 TRBV5-6 .
CASSTSGSRTDTQYF TRBJ2-3 TRBV19 few
CASSSRDRAFF TRBJ2-1 TRBV7-9 .
CASSPIRGQRNYGYTF TRBJ1-2 TRBV3-1 .
CASSPSLGQHTDTQYF TRBJ2-3 TRBV28 .
CASSRRTPSYEQYF TRBJ2-7 TRBV7-2 few
CSASPDSYNEQFF TRBJ2-1 TRBV20-1 .
CATSDIMSNYGYTF TRBJ1-2 TRBV24-1 .
CASSAGTSDLNEQFF TRBJ2-1 TRBV5-6 .
CASSGQGKLFF TRBJ1-4 TRBV12-3/TRBV12-4 many
CSVEGQHTDTQYF TRBJ2-3 TRBV29-1 few
CASSLVGLALDTQYF TRBJ2-3 TRBV7-2 many
CASSLMRGATYEQYF . TRBV28 few
CASSPGYTTNHEQYF TRBJ2-7 TRBV9 .
CASSPRPPNEQFF . TRBV7-2 few
CASSRGLTDNAGELFF TRBJ2-2 TRBV4-3 few
CASSERVTFYGYTF TRBJ1-2 TRBV10-2 .
CASSLGSSRETQYF . TRBV7-9 few